This TCR beta chain comes out of a study of OX40 agonist ivuxolimab in advanced cancers. General study results and limits: Nonresponders included some who also had low normalized T-cell clonal expansion.

Germline assignment: CDR1 MNHEY and CDR2 SVGAGI. V lost 6 bases to trimming and J lost 7 bases; unmatched junction nucleotides: 11. The CDR3 is made up of 14 amino acids. On this clone: Its antigen is undetermined.

Method: immunoSEQ multiplex PCR; TCRdb's copy keeps in-frame clones and lacks some. This sample has more than 70,000 clones, with roughly nine tenths found just once. The TCR sequence derives from an adult with an advanced solid tumor such as melanoma, head and neck, liver or kidney cancer. This chain uses TRBV6-5 with TRBJ1-2; TRBD1 matches at 7 bases. The sequencing used CD4+ or CD8+ T cells sorted from blood, collected in a trial of the OX40 agonist ivuxolimab. The CDR3 loop reads CASRPFQGVSGYTF. The CDR3 DNA reads as TGTGCCAGCAGGCCCTTCCAGGGGGTCTCTGGCTACACCTTC.